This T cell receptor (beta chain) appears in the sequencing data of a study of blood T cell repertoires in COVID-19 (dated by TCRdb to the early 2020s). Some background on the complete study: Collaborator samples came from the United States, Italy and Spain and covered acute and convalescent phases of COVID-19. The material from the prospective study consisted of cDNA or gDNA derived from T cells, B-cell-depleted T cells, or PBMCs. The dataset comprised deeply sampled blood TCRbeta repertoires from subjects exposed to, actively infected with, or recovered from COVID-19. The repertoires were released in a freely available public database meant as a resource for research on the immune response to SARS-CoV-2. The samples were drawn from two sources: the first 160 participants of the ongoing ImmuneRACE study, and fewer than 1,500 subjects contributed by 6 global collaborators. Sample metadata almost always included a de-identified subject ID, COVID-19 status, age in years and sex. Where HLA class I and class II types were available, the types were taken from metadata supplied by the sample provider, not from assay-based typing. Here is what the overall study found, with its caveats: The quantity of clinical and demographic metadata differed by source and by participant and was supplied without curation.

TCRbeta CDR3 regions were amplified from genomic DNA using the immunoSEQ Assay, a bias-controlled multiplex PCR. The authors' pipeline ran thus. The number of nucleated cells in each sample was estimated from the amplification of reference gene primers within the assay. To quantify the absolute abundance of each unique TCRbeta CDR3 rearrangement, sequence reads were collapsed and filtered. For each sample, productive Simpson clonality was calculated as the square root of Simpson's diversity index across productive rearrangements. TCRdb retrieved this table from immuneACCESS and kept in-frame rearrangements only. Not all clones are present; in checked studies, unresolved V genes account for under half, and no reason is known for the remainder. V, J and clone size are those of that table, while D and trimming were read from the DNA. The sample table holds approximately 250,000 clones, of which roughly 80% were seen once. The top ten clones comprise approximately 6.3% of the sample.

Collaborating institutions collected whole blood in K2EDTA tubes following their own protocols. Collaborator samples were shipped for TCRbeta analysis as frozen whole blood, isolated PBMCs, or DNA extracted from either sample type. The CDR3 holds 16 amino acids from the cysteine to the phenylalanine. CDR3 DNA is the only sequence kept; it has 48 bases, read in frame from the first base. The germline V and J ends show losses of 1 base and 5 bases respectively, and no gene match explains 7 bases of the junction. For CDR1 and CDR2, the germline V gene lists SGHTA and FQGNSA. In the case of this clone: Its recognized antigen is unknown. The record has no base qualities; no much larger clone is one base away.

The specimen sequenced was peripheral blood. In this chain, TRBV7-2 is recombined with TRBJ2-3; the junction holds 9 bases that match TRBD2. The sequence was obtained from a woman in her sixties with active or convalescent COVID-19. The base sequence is TGTGCCAGCAGCTTAGATGGCGGGGGGGCCCGAGATACGCAGTATTTT. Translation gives CASSLDGGGARDTQYF.